The 32 T cell receptor beta chains below come from one sample, sequenced in a study of CD8 T cells in ankylosing spondylitis. In TCRdb, the 5' RACE reads were re-called with MiXCR into one record per CDR3 protein. The sample carries under 250,000 distinct CDR3 sequences, roughly 8% recorded once. Sequencing was performed on blood, either unsorted or a sorted T cell fraction (not recorded which). The source is a female donor with ankylosing spondylitis or in good health (not recorded which).

This clonotype showed up just a few times. This chain links TRBV7-2 with TRBJ2-2, with TRBD2 identical over 9 bases. The germline V gene has CDR1 SGHTA and CDR2 FQGNSA. V was clipped by 1 base and J by 8 bases; unmatched bases: 5. The CDR3 is made up of 15 amino acids. The DNA of the CDR3 is TGTGCCAGCAGCTTAGATTCTAGCGGGAAGGGGGAGCTGTTTTTT. Protein product: CASSLDSSGKGELFF. The full variable domain, rest sourced from reference TRBV7-2 and TRBJ2-2, is GAGVSQSPSNKVTEKGKDVELRCDPISGHTALYWYRQSLGQGLEFLIYFQGNSAPDKSGLPSDRFSAERTGGSVSTLTIQRTQQEDSAVYLCASSLDSSGKGELFFGEGSRLTVL.

This clonotype was picked up many times. J is TRBJ2-5 and V is TRBV10-3; tentatively, D is TRBD1 (6 bases). V dropped 1 base and J dropped 0 bases, with 6 bases sitting between them. CDR3 length: 14 residues. Germline CDR1 is ENHRY and CDR2 is SYGVKD. The CDR3 region is CAISEWTDQETQYF. CDR3 DNA sequence: TGTGCCATCAGTGAGTGGACAGACCAAGAGACCCAGTACTTC.

The table lists this clonotype with many counts. The rearrangement uses TRBV19 and TRBJ1-5; D might be TRBD1 (6 bases). V was clipped by 5 bases and J by 4 bases, with 12 bases between them. The CDR3 loop spans 14 amino acids. CDR1 is LNHDA and CDR2 is SQIVND in the germline V gene (reference sequence). CDR3 residues: CASSEVRGNQPQHF. In DNA form, the CDR3 reads TGTGCCAGTAGTGAGGTCAGGGGAAATCAGCCCCAGCATTTT.

This clonotype has a handful of counts. This chain joins TRBV20-1 and TRBJ2-1, with D tentatively TRBD1 (6 bases). CDR3 size: 12 residues. With 5 bases removed from V and 9 bases from J, the gap between germline ends came to 14 bases. Germline CDR1 DFQATT, CDR2 SNEGSKA (reference sequence). CDR3: CSADLLGGEQFF. The CDR3 bases are TGCAGTGCTGACCTCCTAGGGGGTGAGCAGTTCTTC.

This clonotype was seen repeatedly, ten times or more. The chain joins TRBV6-5 to TRBJ2-1; 9 bases match TRBD1. CDR3 length equals 14 residues. V shed 1 base, J shed 8 bases, and the junction held 3 bases outside the gene matches. CDR1 and CDR2 from the germline V gene are MNHEY and SVGAGI. CDR3 DNA: TGTGCCAGCAGTTACTACACAGGGGGCGATGAGCAGTTCTTC. It specifies CASSYYTGGDEQFF.

In its sample, this clonotype was seen many times. The V call is TRBV12-3 or TRBV12-4, the J call TRBJ1-3, with no clear D. V was clipped by 8 bases and J by 4 bases, with 3 bases between them. This CDR3 region has 10 residues. The CDR3 is CASEGNTIYF. The CDR3 coding sequence is TGTGCCAGCGAGGGAAACACCATATATTTT.

This clonotype came up many times. The chain joins TRBV15 to TRBJ2-3, with TRBD1 matching 9 bases. The CDR3 consists of 16 residues. Germline CDR1 LNHNV, CDR2 YYDKDF (reference sequence). V lost 3 bases to trimming and J lost 4 bases; unmatched junction nucleotides: 8. The CDR3 region is CATSSRDREGSDTQYF. In DNA form, the CDR3 reads TGTGCCACCAGCAGTAGGGACAGGGAGGGTTCAGATACGCAGTATTTT. The full variable domain, completed using reference TRBV15 and TRBJ2-3, is DAMVIQNPRYQVTQFGKPVTLSCSQTLNHNVMYWYQQKSSQAPKLLFHYYDKDFNNEADTPDNFQSRRPNTSFCFLDIRSPGLGDTAMYLCATSSRDREGSDTQYFGPGTRLTVL.

This clonotype was picked up many times. This chain connects TRBV29-1 to TRBJ2-1, with D maybe TRBD1 (9 bases). Germline V gene lookup returns CDR1 SQVTM and CDR2 ANQGSEA. The CDR3 is 12 amino acids. The CDR3 bases are TGCGTCGGGGGGGGACAGGGAAATGAGCAGTTCTTC. As protein: CVGGGQGNEQFF.

A word on this clonotype: The conserved phenylalanine or tryptophan normally closing the CDR3 is absent here, so this likely arose from a read error. The chain carries TRBV5-6 and TRBJ2-5, with D perhaps assigned TRBD1 or TRBD2 (5 bases each). In germline, CDR1 is SGHDT, CDR2 YYEEEE. Deletions cut 1 base from V and 5 bases from J, with 15 bases between. There are 15 residues in the CDR3. The CDR3 loop is CASSLQPGPEETQYL. CDR3 nucleotide sequence: TGTGCCAGCAGCTTGCAACCGGGGCCAGAGGAGACCCAGTACCTC.

Comments on this clonotype: Being one base from a much bigger clone, this may be a read error. The rearrangement links TRBV12-3 or TRBV12-4 to TRBJ1-1, with D perhaps TRBD1 (6 bases). The CDR3 runs 15 residues. In nucleotides, the CDR3 is TGTGCCAGCAGGATCGGGGGCGGGCTAACTACTGCAGCTTTCTTT. Translated, it gives CASRIGGGLTTAAFF.

This clonotype was detected ten times or more. The rearrangement uses TRBV5-5 and TRBJ2-6, with 8 bases matching TRBD1. V lost 2 bases, J lost 4 bases, and 8 bases stayed unmatched. In germline, CDR1 is SGHKS, CDR2 YYEKEE (reference sequence). This CDR3 has 17 residues. DNA for the CDR3: TGTGCCAGCAGCTTAGGGCAGGGGGCGCGAGGGGCCAACGTCCTGACTTTC. It yields the protein CASSLGQGARGANVLTF.

Many counts were recorded for this clonotype. This sequence joins TRBV6-2 or TRBV6-3 and TRBJ2-5, with no clear D. This CDR3 has 13 residues. The V end was cut by 10 bases, the J end by 3 bases, with 15 bases between. Looked up from germline, CDR1 is MNHEY and CDR2 is SVGEGT. CDR3 amino acids: CATNRQRKETQYF. The CDR3 DNA follows: TGTGCCACTAACCGGCAAAGAAAAGAGACCCAGTACTTC.

This clonotype was counted ten times or more. The rearrangement uses TRBV12-3 or TRBV12-4 and TRBJ2-1, with D unclear. V lost 5 bases, J lost 9 bases, and 8 bases lay in between. There are 11 residues in the CDR3. DNA for the CDR3: TGTGCCAGCAGTCTGCTTTTTGAGCAGTTCTTC. Its translation: CASSLLFEQFF.

Many counts were recorded for this clonotype. The chain uses TRBV15 and TRBJ2-7, with 8 bases fitting TRBD1. CDR3 length equals 14 residues. V shed 5 bases, J shed 2 bases, and the junction held 5 bases outside the gene matches. Looked up from germline, CDR1 is LNHNV and CDR2 is YYDKDF (reference sequence). The DNA of the CDR3 is TGTGCCACCAGCCCGGACAGGGTTACCTACGAGCAGTACTTC. This encodes CATSPDRVTYEQYF.

The rearrangement joins TRBV5-5 to TRBJ2-7; D remains unclear. Per germline, CDR1 SGHKS and CDR2 YYEKEE (reference sequence). Trimming removed 7 bases at V and 2 bases at J, with 7 bases between. CDR3 length: 11 amino acids. The CDR3: CASRGPYEQYF. The CDR3 bases are TGTGCCAGCCGTGGGCCCTACGAGCAGTACTTC.

This clonotype occurred many times. The chain combines TRBV20-1 with TRBJ1-1, with D possibly TRBD1 on 6 matching bases. Deletions cut 6 bases from V and 5 bases from J, with 16 bases between. The V gene's germline CDR1 is DFQATT and CDR2 SNEGSKA (reference sequence). The CDR3 spans 13 residues. Here the CDR3 DNA reads TGCAGTGCAGGGAGAAGAGGGGGAACTGAAGCTTTCTTT. This gives the protein CSAGRRGGTEAFF.

In its sample, this clonotype was seen a few times. The V call is TRBV7-9, the J call TRBJ2-1; maybe TRBD2 (6 bases). Trimming removed 5 bases from V and 3 bases from J, with 17 bases in between. The germline V gene has CDR1 SEHNR and CDR2 FQNEAQ (reference sequence). This CDR3 has 16 residues. CDR3 region: CASSPRGLEGYNEQFF. As DNA, the CDR3 is TGTGCCAGCAGCCCCCGGGGGTTAGAGGGCTACAATGAGCAGTTCTTC.

This chain uses TRBV11-2 with TRBJ2-1; TRBD2 might be the D (6 bases). The germline V and J ends were trimmed by 0 bases and 8 bases, with 20 bases remaining between them. Germline-derived CDR1 and CDR2 are SGHAT and FQNNGV. This CDR3 is built from 17 residues. Written as DNA, the CDR3 is TGTGCCAGCAGCTTAGATTTATCGGGAGAAGATGACGATGAGCAGTTCTTC. Protein: CASSLDLSGEDDDEQFF.

This clonotype occurred many times. This rearrangement joins TRBV3-1 to TRBJ2-1; 10 bases fit TRBD2. Trimming cost V 1 base and J 7 bases; bases outside gene matches: 4. In germline, CDR1 is LGHDT, CDR2 YNNKEL (reference sequence). CDR3 length equals 15 residues. The DNA for the CDR3 is TGTGCCAGCAGCCAAGGAGTTAGCGGGAGGAATGAGCAGTTCTTC. Its protein is CASSQGVSGRNEQFF.

This clonotype has a count of ten or more. V gene TRBV6-2 or TRBV6-3 combines with J gene TRBJ2-7; 9 nucleotides agree with TRBD1. This CDR3 comprises 13 residues. The germline CDR1 and CDR2 sequences are MNHEY and SVGEGT. Trimming at V came to 7 bases and at J to 3 bases, leaving 4 bases not matched to a gene. Here the CDR3 reads CASKSTGGYEQYF. CDR3 nucleotides: TGTGCCAGCAAATCGACAGGGGGCTACGAGCAGTACTTC.

This clonotype was found many times. The chain uses TRBV5-4 and TRBJ2-3, with D hard to call. Trimming left V 2 bases short and J 6 bases short, with 10 bases between. Germline V gives CDR1 SGHNT, CDR2 YYREEE (reference sequence). The length of the CDR3 is 13 residues. CDR3 protein: CASSFLSRDTQYF. The DNA of the CDR3 is TGTGCCAGCAGCTTCCTATCCCGGGATACGCAGTATTTT.

At least ten counts were recorded for this clonotype. This chain connects TRBV12-3 or TRBV12-4 to TRBJ1-1, with D hard to call. V lost 8 bases and J lost 10, with 14 bases in between. This CDR3 has 11 residues. The CDR3 region is CASARGYGAFF. The CDR3 DNA follows: TGTGCCAGCGCGCGGGGATATGGAGCTTTCTTT.

Turning to this clonotype: This may arise from a read error, as a much more abundant clone is one base away. V gene TRBV6-4 combines with J gene TRBJ1-5; maybe TRBD1 (5 bases). This CDR3 is 19 amino acids long. In germline, CDR1 is MRHNA, CDR2 SNTAGT. The CDR3 protein is CAISPPEIGDLYSNQPQHF. The CDR3 DNA reads TGTGCCATCAGTCCCCCGGAGATAGGGGACCTTTATAGCAATCAGCCCCAGCATTTT.

This clonotype occurred many times. V is TRBV10-3 and J is TRBJ2-7, with 8 bases matching TRBD2. The CDR3 is made up of 16 amino acids. Trimming took 3 bases from V and 1 from J; bases not matched to a gene: 8. Germline CDR1 ENHRY, CDR2 SYGVKD. In DNA, the CDR3 is TGTGCCATCAGTGATGTACTAGCGGCTAGATCCTACGAGCAGTACTTC. It yields the protein CAISDVLAARSYEQYF.

This clonotype was recorded many times. The chain recombines TRBV20-1 with TRBJ2-1; D may be TRBD1 or TRBD2 (6 bases each). CDR1 is DFQATT and CDR2 is SNEGSKA in the germline V gene (reference sequence). V was shortened by 0 bases and J by 2 bases, with 17 bases between the two germline ends. CDR3 size: 17 residues. CDR3 DNA sequence: TGCAGTGCTAGAGATACGGCGGGACAAAGCGCCTACAATGAGCAGTTCTTC. Amino acids: CSARDTAGQSAYNEQFF.

In this sample, this clonotype turned up many times. The chain joins TRBV29-1 to TRBJ2-1, with no clear D. V was pared by 4 bases and J by 7 bases, with 14 bases between. CDR3 size: 13 residues. Germline loops: CDR1 SQVTM, CDR2 ANQGSEA. CDR3 nucleotide sequence: TGCAGCGTTGTGGGCAGTTCATGGAATGAGCAGTTCTTC. Its translation is CSVVGSSWNEQFF.

This clonotype was detected ten times or more. The chain is built from TRBV20-1 and TRBJ1-1, with a possible D match to TRBD1 (6 bases). Trimming removed 1 base from V and 12 bases from J, with 12 bases in between. This CDR3 contains 11 residues. CDR1 and CDR2 from the germline V gene are DFQATT and SNEGSKA (reference sequence). Here the CDR3 reads CSARGTDPTFF. The CDR3 nucleotides are TGCAGTGCTAGAGGGACAGATCCTACTTTCTTT.

The sample holds many counts of this clonotype. This sequence joins TRBV18 and TRBJ2-7; weak D call: TRBD2 (6 bases). This CDR3 comprises 14 residues. Trimming removed 6 bases from V and 7 bases from J, with 19 bases in between. Germline loops: CDR1 KGHSH, CDR2 LQKENI. The CDR3 sequence: CASSPGVAAGEQYF. The CDR3 nucleotides read TGTGCCAGCTCTCCGGGAGTTGCGGCTGGGGAGCAGTACTTC.

This clonotype showed up many times. The V and J genes are TRBV20-1 and TRBJ2-5; 7 nucleotides line up with TRBD2. The CDR3 contains 16 residues. Losses at the gene ends were 2 bases for V and 5 bases for J; bases not matched to a gene: 14. Germline CDR1 reads DFQATT; CDR2 reads SNEGSKA (reference sequence). CDR3 sequence (DNA): TGCAGTGCTAGATTCGTTTTGCGGGAGTGGAGCGAGACCCAGTACTTC. Translation gives CSARFVLREWSETQYF.

This clonotype was detected ten times or more. The rearrangement links TRBV5-5 to TRBJ2-3, with TRBD2 as a possible D gene (6 bases). Germline CDR1 SGHKS, CDR2 YYEKEE (reference sequence). The CDR3 is 15 residues long. V lost 0 bases, J lost 0 bases, and 8 bases lay in between. CDR3 sequence reads: CASSLGRDSTDTQYF. CDR3 nucleotide sequence: TGTGCCAGCAGCTTGGGGCGGGATAGCACAGATACGCAGTATTTT.

A remark on this clonotype: This could be a read error, since a much larger clone is one nucleotide away. V usage is TRBV15 and J usage is TRBJ2-3, with no clear D. This CDR3 comprises 13 residues. Germline V lookup: CDR1 LNHNV, CDR2 YYDKDF (reference sequence). CDR3 region: CVTTHAVTDTQYF. CDR3 DNA sequence: TGTGTCACCACGCACGCAGTTACAGATACGCAGTATTTT.

Ten or more counts support this clonotype. The chain couples TRBV20-1 to TRBJ1-2, with TRBD1 matching over 7 bases. Trimming removed 6 bases from V and 10 bases from J; junction bases left unmatched: 8. There are 11 residues in the CDR3. CDR1 and CDR2 from the germline V gene are DFQATT and SNEGSKA (reference sequence). The CDR3, as DNA: TGCAGTGCCCTATTTACAGGGGACTACACCTTC. It encodes CSALFTGDYTF.